Below, one T cell receptor (beta chain) is given with its context. Its matching antigen is unknown. This sample was taken from a study of T cell responses to AZD1222 COVID-19 vaccine. Looking at the study overall: Second-dose groups at about 4 or about 12 weeks were pooled. Whole-study findings and limits: There were repertoire samples only from the period after the peak T cell response. The donor group comprised mostly white British people and more females; the analysis possibly underestimated clonal diversity. Spike as a whole was targeted by vaccine-associated CD4 TCRs, dominant at 160-218 and 743-854.

From germline, CDR1 is MNHEY and CDR2 SMNVEV (reference sequence). This CDR3 comprises 15 residues. Trimming took 8 bases from V and 4 from J; bases not matched to a gene: 11. The protocol was immunoSEQ multiplex PCR, while the TCRdb copy is restricted to in-frame clones and leaves out a portion. The table includes approximately 110,000 clones, about 90% detected once. The sequencing here drew on peripheral blood, taken on day 0 of AZD1222 vaccination. The chain joins TRBV27 to TRBJ2-3, with TRBD1 identical over 8 bases. The sequence was obtained from an adult in good health. The CDR3 is CASHRRDRSADTQYF. In DNA, the CDR3 is TGTGCCAGCCACCGCCGGGACAGGAGTGCAGATACGCAGTATTTT.